These T cell receptor beta chains were read from a single sample in a study of T cell responses to AZD1222 COVID-19 vaccine. Assay: immunoSEQ multiplex PCR; the TCRdb copy retains only in-frame clones and omits some. The table has 130,000 or so clones, 94% seen once. Material: peripheral blood, obtained on day 0 of AZD1222 vaccination. These receptors were collected from an adult in good health. CDR3s include the opening cysteine and the closing phenylalanine or tryptophan. A D gene is named only where the DNA matches it firmly. Part of the rows lack a size; the others show once, few, many or a class for expanded clones.

CDR3: CASGRSYSSGANVLTF; DNA: TGTGCCAGCGGGAGATCCTACAGCTCTGGGGCCAACGTCCTGACTTTC; length: 16; size: NA; D: NA; J: TRBJ2-6; V: TRBV28
CDR3: CASSPDRGVETQYF; DNA: TGTGCCAGCAGCCCGGACAGGGGGGTAGAGACCCAGTACTTC; length: 14; size: NA; D: TRBD1; J: TRBJ2-5; V: TRBV7-7
CDR3: CASMLDRMNEQYF; DNA: TGTGCCAGCATGTTGGACAGGATGAACGAGCAGTACTTC; length: 13; size: NA; D: TRBD1; J: TRBJ2-7; V: TRBV3-1/TRBV3-2
CDR3: CASSYSGRGLFF; DNA: TGTGCCAGCAGCTACTCAGGCAGAGGGCTGTTTTTT; length: 12; size: NA; D: NA; J: TRBJ1-4; V: TRBV3-1/TRBV3-2
CDR3: CASRGASYNEQFF; DNA: TGTGCCAGCAGGGGGGCCTCCTACAATGAGCAGTTCTTC; length: 13; size: NA; D: NA; J: TRBJ2-1; V: TRBV27
CDR3: CASSQERGRELFF; DNA: TGTGCCAGCAGCCAAGAGAGAGGTCGGGAGCTGTTTTTT; length: 13; size: NA; D: NA; J: TRBJ2-2; V: TRBV4-2
CDR3: CASSPRTDTQYF; DNA: TGTGCCAGCAGTCCGAGGACAGATACGCAGTATTTT; length: 12; size: NA; D: NA; J: TRBJ2-3; V: TRBV7-9
CDR3: CASSSRTSGGRTDTQYF; DNA: TGTGCCAGCAGCTCTCGGACTAGCGGGGGCCGGACAGATACGCAGTATTTT; length: 17; size: once; D: TRBD2; J: TRBJ2-3; V: TRBV2
CDR3: CASRGTGGGTEAFF; DNA: TGTGCCAGCAGGGGGACAGGGGGCGGCACTGAAGCTTTCTTT; length: 14; size: NA; D: TRBD1; J: TRBJ1-1; V: TRBV2
CDR3: CATSRDANTEAFF; DNA: TGTGCCACCAGCAGAGATGCGAACACTGAAGCTTTCTTT; length: 13; size: NA; D: NA; J: TRBJ1-1; V: TRBV15
CDR3: CAISEELAGGADTQYF; DNA: TGTGCCATCAGTGAAGAACTAGCGGGAGGGGCAGATACGCAGTATTTT; length: 16; size: NA; D: TRBD2; J: TRBJ2-3; V: TRBV10-3
CDR3: CAWSTGNLVGNEKLFF; DNA: TGTGCCTGGAGTACCGGGAACCTCGTGGGGAATGAAAAACTGTTTTTT; length: 16; size: NA; D: NA; J: TRBJ1-4; V: TRBV30
CDR3: CASSLGGNSNQPQHF; DNA: TGTGCCAGCAGCCTGGGGGGTAATAGCAATCAGCCCCAGCATTTT; length: 15; size: NA; D: NA; J: TRBJ1-5; V: TRBV5-8
CDR3: CASSDSGLAAHNEQFF; DNA: TGTGCCAGCAGTGACTCGGGTTTAGCGGCCCACAATGAGCAGTTCTTC; length: 16; size: NA; D: NA; J: TRBJ2-1; V: TRBV6-4
CDR3: CASSLQGEYTEAFF; DNA: TGTGCCAGCAGCTTACAGGGGGAGTACACTGAAGCTTTCTTT; length: 14; size: NA; D: TRBD1; J: TRBJ1-1; V: TRBV2
CDR3: CASLRDRGPDTQYF; DNA: TGCGCCAGTCTCCGGGACAGGGGCCCAGATACGCAGTATTTT; length: 14; size: NA; D: TRBD1; J: TRBJ2-3; V: TRBV5-1
CDR3: CASSWAGGFSGNTIYF; DNA: TGTGCCAGTAGTTGGGCAGGGGGTTTCTCTGGAAACACCATATATTTT; length: 16; size: once; D: TRBD1; J: TRBJ1-3; V: TRBV19
CDR3: CASSQGASGSLGYEQYF; DNA: TGTGCCAGCAGCCAAGGAGCTAGCGGGAGTCTTGGGTACGAGCAGTACTTC; length: 17; size: NA; D: TRBD2; J: TRBJ2-7; V: TRBV4-2
CDR3: CAWRAGQGRTYGYTF; DNA: TGTGCCTGGAGGGCTGGGCAGGGGAGGACCTATGGCTACACCTTC; length: 15; size: NA; D: NA; J: TRBJ1-2; V: TRBV30
CDR3: CASSQDWGRIAYEQYF; DNA: TGCGCCAGCAGCCAAGACTGGGGGCGTATAGCCTACGAGCAGTACTTC; length: 16; size: NA; D: NA; J: TRBJ2-7; V: TRBV4-1
CDR3: CASSPKGRGNYNEQFF; DNA: TGTGCCAGCAGCCCAAAGGGGCGGGGGAATTACAATGAGCAGTTCTTC; length: 16; size: NA; D: TRBD2; J: TRBJ2-1; V: TRBV3-1/TRBV3-2
CDR3: CAITRGGLYNEQFF; DNA: TGTGCCATCACGCGGGGAGGTCTCTACAATGAGCAGTTCTTC; length: 14; size: NA; D: NA; J: TRBJ2-1; V: TRBV6-5
CDR3: CASRPWTSGRNTGELFF; DNA: TGTGCAAGTCGCCCTTGGACTAGCGGGAGGAACACCGGGGAGCTGTTTTTT; length: 17; size: NA; D: NA; J: TRBJ2-2; V: TRBV12-2
CDR3: CATSRDGGQGLDEQYF; DNA: TGTGCCACCAGCAGAGATGGGGGGCAGGGCCTGGACGAGCAGTACTTC; length: 16; size: NA; D: NA; J: TRBJ2-7; V: TRBV15
CDR3: CASSRGLRASGSTDTQYF; DNA: TGTGCCAGCAGTCGGGGCCTTAGAGCTAGCGGGAGTACAGATACGCAGTATTTT; length: 18; size: NA; D: TRBD2; J: TRBJ2-3; V: TRBV27
CDR3: CASREQAGHEKLFF; DNA: TGTGCCAGCAGAGAACAGGCGGGTCATGAAAAACTGTTTTTT; length: 14; size: NA; D: NA; J: TRBJ1-4; V: TRBV2
CDR3: CASSLLRVNEQFF; DNA: TGTGCCAGCAGCTTACTGAGGGTGAATGAGCAGTTCTTC; length: 13; size: NA; D: NA; J: TRBJ2-1; V: TRBV7-3
CDR3: CASSVEGAAQETQYF; DNA: TGTGCCAGCAGCGTAGAGGGGGCGGCGCAAGAGACCCAGTACTTC; length: 15; size: NA; D: TRBD1; J: TRBJ2-5; V: TRBV9
CDR3: CASSWTTTSYNEQFF; DNA: TGTGCCAGCAGCTGGACTACAACCTCCTACAATGAGCAGTTCTTC; length: 15; size: NA; D: NA; J: TRBJ2-1; V: TRBV3-1/TRBV3-2
CDR3: CASSISLEGYTF; DNA: TGTGCCAGTAGTATCAGTTTGGAAGGCTACACCTTC; length: 12; size: NA; D: NA; J: TRBJ1-2; V: TRBV19
CDR3: CASSETDYNTEAFF; DNA: TGTGCCAGCAGTGAGACTGATTACAACACTGAAGCTTTCTTT; length: 14; size: NA; D: NA; J: TRBJ1-1; V: TRBV27
CDR3: CASSPARGERGNTIYF; DNA: TGTGCCAGCAGCCCCGCGCGCGGGGAAAGAGGAAACACCATATATTTT; length: 16; size: few; D: NA; J: TRBJ1-3; V: TRBV7-8
CDR3: CASSPLGPSNNSPLHF; DNA: TGTGCCAGCAGCCCTCTCGGACCTTCTAATAATTCACCCCTCCACTTT; length: 16; size: NA; D: NA; J: TRBJ1-6; V: TRBV3-1/TRBV3-2
CDR3: CARGAEIGSYEQYF; DNA: TGTGCAAGGGGCGCGGAGATTGGTTCCTACGAGCAGTACTTC; length: 14; size: NA; D: NA; J: TRBJ2-7; V: TRBV30
CDR3: CASSLGGTPYEQYF; DNA: TGTGCCAGCAGCTTAGGCGGGACTCCCTACGAGCAGTACTTC; length: 14; size: NA; D: NA; J: TRBJ2-7; V: TRBV7-6
CDR3: CASSQTPGQGKANYGYTF; DNA: TGCGCCAGCAGCCAGACCCCGGGACAGGGGAAGGCTAACTATGGCTACACCTTC; length: 18; size: NA; D: TRBD1; J: TRBJ1-2; V: TRBV4-1
CDR3: CASSYSGLAGAYEQYF; DNA: TGTGCCAGCAGTTACTCTGGACTAGCGGGGGCCTACGAGCAGTACTTC; length: 16; size: NA; D: TRBD2; J: TRBJ2-7; V: TRBV6-5
CDR3: CASSLRTSGRAKETQYF; DNA: TGTGCCAGCAGCCTAAGGACTAGCGGGAGGGCAAAAGAGACCCAGTACTTC; length: 17; size: NA; D: TRBD2; J: TRBJ2-5; V: TRBV7-8
CDR3: CASSRGGEKLFF; DNA: TGTGCCAGCAGCAGAGGTGGAGAAAAACTGTTTTTT; length: 12; size: once; D: NA; J: TRBJ1-4; V: TRBV6-5
CDR3: CASSSLDSITEAFF; DNA: TGTGCCAGCAGTTCCCTCGACAGTATCACTGAAGCTTTCTTT; length: 14; size: NA; D: NA; J: TRBJ1-1; V: TRBV6-5
CDR3: CASSLGYRYEKLFF; DNA: TGCGCCAGCAGCTTGGGGTATAGATATGAAAAACTGTTTTTT; length: 14; size: NA; D: NA; J: TRBJ1-4; V: TRBV5-1
CDR3: CASSSLLASSSYNEQFF; DNA: TGTGCCAGCAGCTCTCTACTAGCGTCGAGCTCCTACAATGAGCAGTTCTTC; length: 17; size: NA; D: TRBD2; J: TRBJ2-1; V: TRBV11-3
CDR3: CASSVDREQPQHF; DNA: TGTGCCAGCAGCGTAGACAGGGAGCAGCCCCAGCATTTT; length: 13; size: NA; D: TRBD1; J: TRBJ1-5; V: TRBV11-1
CDR3: CASTPWGGPYNEQFF; DNA: TGTGCCAGCACCCCTTGGGGGGGCCCCTACAATGAGCAGTTCTTC; length: 15; size: NA; D: NA; J: TRBJ2-1; V: TRBV11-2
CDR3: CASSSGTSGRAVYEQYF; DNA: TGTGCCAGCAGCTCTGGGACTAGCGGGAGGGCCGTCTACGAGCAGTACTTC; length: 17; size: NA; D: NA; J: TRBJ2-7; V: TRBV21-1
CDR3: CASSPRPGQPTYEQYF; DNA: TGCGCCAGCAGCCCCCGACCGGGACAGCCAACCTACGAGCAGTACTTC; length: 16; size: NA; D: TRBD1; J: TRBJ2-7; V: TRBV5-1